This TCR beta chain derives from a study of cytomegalovirus exposure and HLA in healthy donors. Study results and caveats: Data from an earlier analysis indicated that most TCR beta V segments were productive either about 87% or about 30% of the time. Sequencing likely caused a cluster of highly shared sequence variants.

The CDR3 length is 13 residues. Germline V lookup: CDR1 MNHEY, CDR2 SMNVEV (reference sequence). Donors likely had unrecorded immune exposures despite being nominally healthy when sampled. This clone was detected once. Its specificity is not known. This PCR relied on a set of 60 Vbeta primers and 13 Jbeta primers. Original data processing: In a later analysis, of tens of millions of unique beta chains, roughly 9.9 million appeared in at least two donors. Only in-frame clones appear in the TCRdb table, and some are missing; sequencing was by immunoSEQ multiplex PCR. For V, J and clone size, that table is used; D and trimming come from the DNA. Of about 160,000 clones listed, 68% are singletons.

The chain recombines TRBV27 with TRBJ2-5, with D tentatively TRBD2 (5 bases). The end of the DNA fits TRBJ2-7 better, so the J call may be wrong. Sequences were obtained from PBMCs. This receptor was taken from a woman in her forties in good health and CMV-seropositive. Here the CDR3 DNA reads TGTGCCAGCAGTAAAGGGAGCCCCTACGAGCAGTACTTC. This encodes CASSKGSPYEQYF.